This paragraph covers one T cell receptor (beta chain) sequence. This sample is part of a study of cytomegalovirus exposure and HLA in healthy donors. It was with 60 Vbeta and 13 Jbeta primers that the PCR ran. Clones were sequenced by immunoSEQ multiplex PCR, and TCRdb holds only the in-frame ones, with some missing. The table shows over 110,000 clones, with 82% occurring only once. The clonotype comes from a male donor in good health and CMV-seronegative. Sequencing was performed on PBMCs.

CDR3 sequence: CASSSGLDYEQYF. DNA of the CDR3: TGTGCCAGCAGCTCGGGACTTGACTACGAGCAGTACTTC. The genes are TRBV9 and TRBJ2-7, with D maybe TRBD2 (6 bases). Germline V gene data show CDR1 as SGDLS and CDR2 as YYNGEE. This CDR3 is built from 13 residues. The V and J ends lost 4 bases and 3 bases respectively, with 11 bases between them.